One sample yielded the 11 T cell receptor beta chains listed below, sequenced in a study of Tregs in tolerant kidney transplant recipients (dated by TCRdb to about 2019). The library was obtained by the immunoSEQ multiplex PCR assay. TCRdb took this table from immuneACCESS and kept in-frame rearrangements with V and J called. Such tables lack part of the clones; where checked against another copy, unresolved V genes explain under half of the gap, and the rest is unexplained. The sample data list some 80,000 clones, and approximately 98% of these were observed just once. In total, the top ten clones hold roughly 0.59% of the sample. The sample's time point label, decoded: blood sample drawn before combined kidney and bone marrow transplant. Here the sequenced sample was CD4+ T cells from blood, taken before the transplant. All receptors derive from a human donor who received a combined kidney and bone marrow transplant.

The chain carries TRBV25-1 and TRBJ2-3, with a tentative D call TRBD2 (6 bases). Germline lookup yields CDR1 MGHDK and CDR2 SYGVNS. V lost 3 bases to trimming and J lost 2 bases, with 12 bases between them. This CDR3 comprises 15 residues. The CDR3 spells CASSEIRRDTDTQYF. The CDR3 DNA is TGTGCCAGCAGTGAGATCCGGAGGGACACAGATACGCAGTATTTT.

The chain joins TRBV5-5 to TRBJ2-6; weak D call: TRBD2 (5 bases). Looked up from germline, CDR1 is SGHKS and CDR2 is YYEKEE (reference sequence). This CDR3 contains 14 residues. The V end was cut by 5 bases, the J end by 0 bases, with 6 bases between. The CDR3: CASRRGSGANVLTF. CDR3 in DNA: TGTGCCAGCAGACGGGGCTCTGGGGCCAACGTCCTGACTTTC.

The chain couples TRBV9 to TRBJ2-3; 10 nucleotides align to TRBD2. Germline V gene data show CDR1 as SGDLS and CDR2 as YYNGEE. V shed 3 bases, J shed 0 bases, and the junction held 4 bases outside the gene matches. The CDR3 extends over 16 amino acids. Written as DNA, the CDR3 is TGTGCCAGCAGCGGGACTAGCGGAGCTAGCACAGATACGCAGTATTTT. Its protein product is CASSGTSGASTDTQYF.

The J gene is TRBJ2-3, the V gene TRBV18; a possible D gene is TRBD1 (6 bases). Germline-derived CDR1 and CDR2 are KGHSH and LQKENI. This CDR3 has 16 amino acids. V dropped 4 bases and J dropped 0 bases, with 14 bases sitting between them. CDR3 nucleotides: TGTGCCAGCTCACGAAACAGGGCGACAAGCACAGATACGCAGTATTTT. Protein sequence: CASSRNRATSTDTQYF.

The chain links TRBV5-5 to TRBJ2-7; D remains ambiguous. V was clipped by 0 bases and J by 4 bases, with 14 bases between them. This CDR3 has 15 residues. The germline V gene encodes CDR1 SGHKS and CDR2 YYEKEE (reference sequence). DNA for the CDR3: TGTGCCAGCAGCTTGGTAGGAGTAAATCCGTACGAGCAGTACTTC. Amino acids: CASSLVGVNPYEQYF.

The V gene is TRBV4-2, the J gene TRBJ2-5, with 10 bases lining up with TRBD2. The CDR3 has 16 amino acids. J lost 1 base, V lost 7 bases, and 9 bases had no gene match. Germline V gene sequence: CDR1 LGHNA, CDR2 YNFKEQ. The DNA of the CDR3 is TGTGCCAGCAACGGTTTTAGCGGGGGGCGCCAAGAGACCCAGTACTTC. It yields the protein CASNGFSGGRQETQYF.

The chain joins TRBV5-1 to TRBJ2-5; 12 positions agree with TRBD2. The germline CDR1 and CDR2 sequences are SGHRS and YFSETQ. After removal of 4 bases from V and 1 base from J, the junction contained 5 bases not matched to a gene. The CDR3 consists of 16 residues. CDR3 bases: TGCGCCAGCAGCGAGAAACTAGCGGGAGGCCAAGAGACCCAGTACTTC. It yields the protein CASSEKLAGGQETQYF.

This chain uses TRBV5-1 with TRBJ2-2; 7 bases match TRBD2. V shed 1 base and J 4 bases; nucleotides not matched to a gene: 4. CDR1 and CDR2 from the germline V gene are SGHRS and YFSETQ. This CDR3 is built from 15 residues. The CDR3 is CASSLTGGTTGELFF. Here the CDR3 DNA reads TGCGCCAGCAGCTTGACCGGGGGGACCACCGGGGAGCTGTTTTTT.

This clone has only one observation. The genes are TRBV6-5 and TRBJ1-1; no definite D call. The CDR3 contains 13 residues. Trimming removed 4 bases at V and 0 bases at J, with 6 bases between. CDR1 MNHEY and CDR2 SVGAGI come from the germline V gene. In nucleotides, the CDR3 is TGTGCCAGCAGTTCCCACATGAACACTGAAGCTTTCTTT. It yields the protein CASSSHMNTEAFF.

The chain links TRBV18 to TRBJ2-5; possibly TRBD2 for D (5 bases). Trimming stripped 5 bases from V and 2 bases from J, with 12 bases between. The CDR3 is 14 residues long. Per the germline V gene, CDR1 is KGHSH and CDR2 is LQKENI. Here the CDR3 reads CASSARTGQETQYF. As DNA, the CDR3 is TGTGCCAGCTCAGCTAGGACGGGACAAGAGACCCAGTACTTC.

The chain combines TRBV18 with TRBJ1-3; perhaps TRBD1 as D (5 bases). With 4 bases removed from V and 4 bases from J, the gap between germline ends came to 14 bases. Germline-derived CDR1 and CDR2 are KGHSH and LQKENI. This CDR3 region has 15 residues. In DNA form, the CDR3 reads TGTGCCAGCTCACTAGCCAGGGTGGCCGGAAACACCATATATTTT. This encodes CASSLARVAGNTIYF.